Presented here are 9 T cell receptor beta chains from one specimen sequenced in a study of T cells in Graves' hyperthyroidism and ophthalmopathy. Amplified regions were TCR beta CDR3 sequences from RNA transcripts. Initially, a first-round RT-PCR of the TCR CDR3 employed the HTBI primer set. TCRdb re-derived calls from the multiplex PCR reads in MiXCR, one entry per CDR3 protein. In the table there are hundreds of thousands of distinct CDR3 sequences, 20% to 25% of which are singletons. Material for sequencing was blood. The receptors derive from a man aged 25 to 40 with Graves' ophthalmopathy.

The chain is built from TRBV7-2 and TRBJ1-2; TRBD1 matches at 10 bases. This CDR3 has 16 amino acids. Trimming at V came to 2 bases and at J to 4 bases, leaving 7 bases not matched to a gene. Per germline, CDR1 SGHTA and CDR2 FQGNSA. This CDR3 reads CASSLMTGGFSYGYTF. The CDR3 DNA reads as TGTGCCAGCAGCTTAATGACAGGGGGCTTCAGCTATGGCTACACCTTC.

The chain recombines TRBV27 with TRBJ2-7; TRBD2 matches 16 bases. This CDR3 has 19 amino acids. The V gene end was trimmed by 5 bases and the J gene end by 6 bases; junction bases not matched to a gene: 16. Germline CDR1 reads MNHEY; CDR2 reads SMNVEV (reference sequence). The CDR3 loop is CASSKISPGTSGRAPEQYF. In DNA form, the CDR3 reads TGTGCCAGCAGTAAGATAAGTCCCGGGACTAGCGGGAGGGCCCCCGAGCAGTACTTC.

A remark on this clonotype: A much more abundant neighbour one base away suggests this may be a read error. The CDR3 carries no conserved terminal phenylalanine or tryptophan, so it likely arises from a read error. The chain recombines TRBV28 with TRBJ2-1; TRBD2 might be the D (6 bases). V lost 5 bases and J lost 2, with 16 bases in between. Looked up from germline, CDR1 is MDHEN and CDR2 is SYDVKM. This CDR3 region has 16 residues. The CDR3 nucleotides are TGTGCCAGCAGTCCCGGACTAATCGGGGCCTACAATGAGCAGTTCTCC. Its protein is CASSPGLIGAYNEQFS.

The sample holds a few counts of this clonotype. V gene TRBV5-8 combines with J gene TRBJ2-7; 9 positions match TRBD1. The germline V gene encodes CDR1 SGHTS and CDR2 YDEGEE. V shed 7 bases and J 0 bases; nucleotides not matched to a gene: 5. The CDR3 is made up of 14 amino acids. CDR3 in amino acids: CASLGDRDSYEQYF. The CDR3 DNA reads as TGTGCCAGCCTGGGGGACAGGGACTCCTACGAGCAGTACTTC.

This clonotype occurred a few times. The rearrangement uses TRBV28 and TRBJ2-7, with D perhaps TRBD2 (5 bases). Germline CDR1 MDHEN, CDR2 SYDVKM. The ends were cut back, 2 bases at V and 3 bases at J, with 11 bases in the middle. The CDR3 length is 14 residues. The CDR3 sequence is CASSLTVRGYEQYF. CDR3 sequence (DNA): TGTGCCAGCAGTTTAACCGTTCGGGGCTACGAGCAGTACTTC.

Turning to this clonotype: It may be a read error: a sequence one base away is much more abundant. The chain couples TRBV20-1 to TRBJ2-7; the match to TRBD2 covers 9 bases. Per the germline V gene, CDR1 is DFQATT and CDR2 is SNEGSKA (reference sequence). The CDR3 consists of 14 residues. Written as DNA, the CDR3 is TGCAGTGCTACAGGACTAGCGTTTTCGTACGAGCGGTACTTC. Amino acids: CSATGLAFSYERYF.

This clonotype appeared a few times. The chain recombines TRBV28 with TRBJ1-5; D may be TRBD1 (5 bases). CDR1 and CDR2 from the germline V gene are MDHEN and SYDVKM. V shed 5 bases and J shed 7 bases, with 12 bases lying between them. CDR3 length: 13 amino acids. The CDR3 loop is CASSTPGEQPQHF. The CDR3 DNA is TGTGCCAGCAGTACACCGGGGGAACAGCCCCAGCATTTT.

Concerning this clonotype itself: A clone one base away is much larger, so this may be a read error. The V call is TRBV2, the J call TRBJ2-3, with a possible D match to TRBD1 (5 bases). Trimming took off 10 bases at V and 4 bases at J, with 18 bases between the two ends. CDR1 is SNHLY and CDR2 is FYNNEI in the germline V gene. The CDR3 consists of 14 residues. The CDR3 region has the DNA TGTGCCAACACGAGGAAGGGGTCGGCAGATACGCAGTATTTT. Protein product: CANTRKGSADTQYF.

The V gene is TRBV10-2, the J gene TRBJ1-5; a weak D match, TRBD1 (5 bases). The germline CDR1 and CDR2 sequences are WSHSY and SAAADI. V lost 5 bases, J lost 0 bases, and 11 bases lay in between. This CDR3 has 15 amino acids. The CDR3 loop is CASSMGPYSNQPQHF. CDR3 in DNA: TGCGCCAGCAGTATGGGACCTTATAGCAATCAGCCCCAGCATTTT.